This TCR beta chain was sequenced during a study of OX40 agonist ivuxolimab in advanced cancers. TCRdb's copy holds only in-frame clones and misses some; the assay was immunoSEQ multiplex PCR. The repertoire consists of some 71,000 clones, with about nine tenths occurring once and the leading ten covering about 14%. Trimming shortened V by 5 bases and J by 3 bases, and 19 bases separated the two germline ends. The CDR3 has 16 residues. CDR1 is SGHTA and CDR2 is FQGTGA in the germline V gene. The material sequenced was CD4+ or CD8+ T cells sorted from blood, taken in a trial of the OX40 agonist ivuxolimab. The receptor was isolated from an adult with an advanced solid tumor such as melanoma, head and neck, liver or kidney cancer. The chain is built from TRBV7-3 and TRBJ1-2; TRBD1 might be the D (5 bases). CDR3 DNA sequence: TGTGCCAGCAGCACCATGGACATACCTAGGGACTATGGCTACACCTTC. It codes for CASSTMDIPRDYGYTF. The entire variable domain, with the rest obtained from reference TRBV7-3 and TRBJ1-2, is as follows: GAGVSQTPSNKVTEKGKYVELRCDPISGHTALYWYRQSLGQGPEFLIYFQGTGAADDSGLPNDRFFAVRPEGSVSTLKIQRTERGDSAVYLCASSTMDIPRDYGYTFGSGTRLTVV.